Described below is a single TCR beta chain sequence and its context. This clone appeared many times. Its antigen has not been determined. In this entry, gene names and germline sequences are mouse ones. The read is 4 residues too short to cover the CDR3 end, so that end is filled in from the germline J gene. Library preparation used the immunoSEQ multiplex PCR assay. RNA was extracted from all samples and reverse transcribed into cDNA, which served as template for TCR sequencing. SuperScript III was used to make first-strand cDNA, primed with a 2:1 mix of oligo-dT and random hexamers. A synthetic immune receptor repertoire was used to measure amplification bias, and any remaining bias was corrected computationally. Libraries were sequenced on Illumina HiSeq using 60 bp reads that covered the CDR3 and were read from J toward V. Per the original workflow: After raw reads were preprocessed to remove errors, the CDR3 was defined following IMGT conventions as running from the conserved cysteine to phenylalanine. Clonality was computed by normalizing Shannon entropy by log2 of the number of productive unique TCRs and subtracting the result from 1. Whether each scalp clone was CD4 or CD8 was inferred by checking scalp TCRbeta sequences against the CD4 and CD8 repertoires from sorted blood. TCRdb stores this immuneACCESS table with in-frame sequences only. Part of the clones is absent; in the studies checked, under half of the shortfall reflects unresolved V genes, and no reason is known for the rest. That table is the source of V, J and clone size, and D and trimming were worked out from the DNA. In this sample, about 19,000 clones appear, none counted once only. Roughly 29% of the sample lies in the top ten.

Cells from mouse cutaneous lymph nodes were pooled, stained for CD4, CD8alpha, NKG2D, NKG2ACE and other markers, and then sorted on a BD Influx. The data were obtained in a study of CD8+ T cells in alopecia areata (dated by TCRdb to about 2018). Regarding the complete study: Female C3H/HeJ recipients, roughly 6-10 weeks old, were grafted with skin from C3H/HeJ donors with spontaneous alopecia (about 6-13 months old). High-throughput TCRbeta sequencing was used to examine T cell clonal expansion in alopecia areata in both the C3H/HeJ mouse model and human patients. On the human side, TCRbeta sequencing was run on scalp tissue and on sorted CD4+ and CD8+ peripheral blood T cells from healthy controls and from alopecia areata patients with either patchy or totalis/universalis disease. Clonality in the scalp was compared among normal scalp (n=4), patchy alopecia areata scalp (n=8), and alopecia totalis/universalis scalp (n=8). The RNA source kit depended on sample type: the PAXgene miRNA kit for fixed scalp, the miRNeasy kit for PBMCs, and the RNeasy kit for mouse skin. Amplification of TCRbeta CDR3 regions was done by immunoSEQ multiplex PCR using 35 Vbeta forward primers and 13 Jbeta reverse primers. The study at large found these results: Unlike mouse skin, which is dominated by gammadelta T cells, normal human skin has resident alphabeta T cells that are also sequenced, and this complicates analysis of the scalp TCR repertoire. Lesional scalp, especially in alopecia totalis/universalis, showed higher clonality and more expanded CD8+ clones than normal scalp, suggesting antigenic drive. Shared TCR sequences between patients were less evident than in mice, which may be partly attributable to HLA diversity in the patient population.

Including the terminal cysteine and phenylalanine, the CDR3 comprises 17 residues. Only the CDR3 bases that were read are kept: 39 of them, in frame from base 1. The germline V gene (reference sequence) provides CDR1 NSQYPW and CDR2 LRSPGD. For this chain, trimming is 0 bases at the V end and 0 bases at the J end, and the number of junction bases without a gene match is 4. The sequencing input was CD8+ T cells sorted from a lymph node. The TCR originated in a C3H/HeJ mouse with alopecia areata. This strain is characterized by the MHC haplotype H2-k. The chain is made from TRBV1 and TRBJ2-1; 8 bases in the middle match TRBD2. The CDR3 bases that were read are TGCACCTGCAGTGCAGAAACACTGGGGGTTAACTATGCT. Its coded protein is CTCSAETLGVNYA. From start to end, the CDR3 is CTCSAETLGVNYAEQFF.